The 6 T cell receptor beta chains below were found in one sample sequenced in a study of monozygotic twins with inflammatory bowel disease. Reprocessing the 5' RACE reads, TCRdb reports a single entry for every CDR3 protein and omits DNA. The sample is made up of 150,000 to 200,000 distinct CDR3 sequences, and the top ten hold 7.4% of it. Specimen: blood. The receptor source for this set is a human donor with ulcerative colitis or Crohn's disease, or a healthy co-twin of an affected twin (not recorded which).

The chain recombines TRBV29-1 with TRBJ1-2. The germline CDR1 and CDR2 sequences are SQVTM and ANQGSEA. The CDR3 length is 13 residues. The CDR3 spells CSVEDRRIYGYTF. The whole variable domain, remainder taken from reference TRBV29-1 and TRBJ1-2, is SAVISQKPSRDICQRGTSLTIQCQVDSQVTMMFWYRQQPGQSLTLIATANQGSEATYESGFVIDKFPISRPNLTFSTLTVSNMSPEDSSIYLCSVEDRRIYGYTFGSGTRLTVV.

The chain joins TRBV7-2 to TRBJ2-7. This CDR3 region has 14 residues. Germline values: CDR1 SGHTA, CDR2 FQGNSA. CDR3 sequence reads: CASSLFEAAYEQYF.

The chain has TRBV28 and TRBJ2-3; absent DNA, TCRdb's TRBD2 call cannot be checked. This CDR3 contains 16 residues. Germline V gene sequence: CDR1 MDHEN, CDR2 SYDVKM. The CDR3 reads CASRIISVAGSGSQYF.

This CDR3 is CASSQTGFLYTF. The chain couples TRBV11-2 to TRBJ1-2; TCRdb reports TRBD1, a call that lacks DNA to check it against. Germline CDR1 reads SGHAT; CDR2 reads FQNNGV. This CDR3 comprises 12 residues.

The J gene is TRBJ2-3, the V gene TRBV7-6; TCRdb's assignment of TRBD1 cannot be checked, as there is no DNA. From germline, CDR1 is SGHVS and CDR2 FNYEAQ. CDR3 length equals 17 residues. CDR3: CASSLNRGSSSTDTQYF.

The chain couples TRBV30 to TRBJ2-5; the D call of TRBD1 rests on TCRdb alone, since no DNA is present to check it. CDR3 length: 15 amino acids. From germline, CDR1 is GTSNPN and CDR2 SVGIG (reference sequence). CDR3 amino acids: CAWSTGTGREETQYF.